This entry lists 24 T cell receptor beta chains sequenced from one sample in a study of blood T cell repertoires in COVID-19 (dated by TCRdb to 2019 to 2021). The method was the immunoSEQ multiplex PCR assay. TCRdb limited this immuneACCESS table to in-frame rearrangements with V and J called. A share of clones is missing; checked studies link under half to unresolved V genes, and the rest is unexplained. For this sample the table gives about 34,000 clones, of which more than 70% were detected only once. The ten biggest clones cover 16% of the sample. Input material: peripheral blood. These receptors came from a human donor in a cohort sampled during active COVID-19.

The rearrangement joins TRBV7-9 to TRBJ2-3; D perhaps matches TRBD2 (6 bases). V was trimmed by 5 bases and J by 2 bases, leaving 11 bases between them. CDR1 and CDR2 from the germline V gene are SEHNR and FQNEAQ (reference sequence). This CDR3 spans 14 amino acids. CDR3 sequence (DNA): TGTGCCAGCAGCCAGACTAGAAACACAGATACGCAGTATTTT. Translating gives CASSQTRNTDTQYF.

V is TRBV19 and J is TRBJ2-3; D gene ambiguous. Per the germline V gene, CDR1 is LNHDA and CDR2 is SQIVND (reference sequence). The V end was cut by 10 bases, the J end by 4 bases, with 15 bases between. CDR3 length: 13 amino acids. The DNA for the CDR3 is TGTGCCACAAAGTACGCGGCCGCAGATACGCAGTATTTT. Translated, it gives CATKYAAADTQYF.

This chain joins TRBV12-3 or TRBV12-4 and TRBJ1-1; no reliable D call. The CDR3 is made up of 12 amino acids. V gave up 2 bases and J gave up 2 bases, with 3 bases separating them. CDR3 sequence reads: CASSLSNTEAFF. The CDR3, as DNA: TGTGCCAGCAGTTTATCAAACACTGAAGCTTTCTTT.

The rearrangement joins TRBV6-5 to TRBJ1-2, with D hard to call. The CDR3 totals 12 residues. Germline CDR1 and CDR2: MNHEY and SVGAGI. Trimming stripped 6 bases from V and 0 bases from J, with 5 bases between. This CDR3 is CASSQANYGYTF. In nucleotides, the CDR3 is TGTGCCAGCAGCCAGGCTAACTATGGCTACACCTTC.

The CDR3 region has the DNA TGTGCCAGCAGTGCAACAGGATACACTGAAGCTTTCTTT. Translating it yields CASSATGYTEAFF. V gene TRBV28 combines with J gene TRBJ1-1; TRBD1 is a possible D gene (5 bases). Trimming removed 5 bases at V and 3 bases at J, with 10 bases between. The CDR3 runs 13 residues. The V gene's germline CDR1 is MDHEN and CDR2 SYDVKM.

V is TRBV19 and J is TRBJ2-2; 9 bases match TRBD2. The J segment lost 3 bases and the V segment lost 6 bases, leaving 8 bases of the junction unmatched. Germline V gene lookup returns CDR1 LNHDA and CDR2 SQIVND (reference sequence). This CDR3 is built from 16 residues. Here the CDR3 reads CASRPYSGSYTGELFF. Here the CDR3 DNA reads TGTGCCAGTAGGCCCTATAGCGGGAGTTACACCGGGGAGCTGTTTTTT. Based on the CDR3 plus reference TRBV19 and TRBJ2-2, the full variable domain is DGGITQSPKYLFRKEGQNVTLSCEQNLNHDAMYWYRQDPGQGLRLIYYSQIVNDFQKGDIAEGYSVSREKKESFPLTVTSAQKNPTAFYLCASRPYSGSYTGELFFGEGSRLTVL.

The chain uses TRBV7-6 and TRBJ2-7, with TRBD1 matching 7 bases. Trimming removed 1 base from V and 2 bases from J; junction bases left unmatched: 5. This CDR3 has 15 amino acids. Germline V lookup: CDR1 SGHVS, CDR2 FNYEAQ. DNA of the CDR3: TGTGCCAGCAGCTTAGACAGGGGACGACCCTACGAGCAGTACTTC. It encodes CASSLDRGRPYEQYF.

This clone was detected once. V gene TRBV11-1 combines with J gene TRBJ2-7; D unresolved. This CDR3 spans 15 amino acids. CDR1 SGHAT and CDR2 FQDESV come from the germline V gene (reference sequence). V was pared by 3 bases and J by 0 bases, with 12 bases between. CDR3: CASSFLGDLSYEQYF. The CDR3 DNA follows: TGTGCCAGCAGCTTCTTAGGAGACCTCTCCTACGAGCAGTACTTC.

This clone was observed a handful of times. The V gene is TRBV21-1, the J gene TRBJ1-5; the table's D gene call, TRBD1, was not cross checked with the DNA. TRBV21-1 is annotated as a pseudogene. This CDR3 comprises 15 residues. This chain's CDR3 is CASSSRDRQHQPQHF. The CDR3 DNA sequence: TGTGCCAGCAGCTCTCGGGACAGACAACATCAGCCCCAGCATTTT.

The rearrangement joins TRBV15 to TRBJ1-5; 8 bases fit TRBD1. The CDR3 has 16 residues. Losses at the gene ends were 3 bases for V and 2 bases for J; bases not matched to a gene: 6. The germline V gene has CDR1 LNHNV and CDR2 YYDKDF (reference sequence). Written as DNA, the CDR3 is TGTGCCACCAGCAGCGGACAGGGAGCGGGCAATCAGCCCCAGCATTTT. Amino acids: CATSSGQGAGNQPQHF.

A word on this clone: Other DNA sequences in the sample encode the same CDR3. The gene calls are TRBV27 and TRBJ1-5; 9 nucleotides match TRBD1. The CDR3 sequence is 14 residues long. The ends lost 4 bases at V and 4 bases at J; junction bases unmatched: 2. Germline assignment: CDR1 MNHEY and CDR2 SMNVEV (reference sequence). The CDR3 DNA reads TGTGCCAGCAGTTCCGGGACAGGGAATCAGCCCCAGCATTTT. Amino acid sequence: CASSSGTGNQPQHF.

This sequence joins TRBV7-9 and TRBJ1-4, with D maybe TRBD1 (5 bases). CDR1 is SEHNR and CDR2 is FQNEAQ in the germline V gene (reference sequence). Trimming pared 5 bases from V and 5 bases from J, leaving 15 bases between. The CDR3 contains 15 residues. CDR3 DNA: TGTGCCAGCAGCCTACGGACACTCCGGAATGAAAAACTGTTTTTT. This sequence encodes CASSLRTLRNEKLFF.

The count of this clone is one. This chain connects TRBV9 to TRBJ2-2; D call uncertain. V lost 5 bases to trimming and J lost 6 bases, with 5 bases between them. The V gene's germline CDR1 is SGDLS and CDR2 YYNGEE. The CDR3 has 11 amino acids. CDR3 nucleotides: TGTGCCAGCAGTTCTCCCGGGGAGCTGTTTTTT. Its protein product is CASSSPGELFF.

This clone showed up just once. This chain connects TRBV7-8 to TRBJ1-4; TRBD1 matches 9 bases. Germline V gives CDR1 SGHVS, CDR2 FQNEAQ. The V segment lost 5 bases and the J segment 7 bases; nucleotides outside the gene matches: 5. The CDR3 is 14 residues long. CDR3 bases: TGTGCCAGCAGCCACAGGGGGCTGGGTGAAAAACTGTTTTTT. Its protein product is CASSHRGLGEKLFF.

The chain combines TRBV5-1 with TRBJ2-5, with TRBD1 identical over 8 bases. CDR1 and CDR2 (germline): SGHRS, YFSETQ. This CDR3 is 15 amino acids long. With V trimmed by 0 bases and J by 2 bases, 3 bases remained unmatched. CDR3 in DNA: TGCGCCAGCAGCTTGGATGGACAGGGTCAAGAGACCCAGTACTTC. This codes for CASSLDGQGQETQYF.

The chain links TRBV4-1 to TRBJ1-6, with D possibly being TRBD1 (6 bases). CDR1 is MGHRA, CDR2 YSYEKL, per germline. The CDR3 covers 20 residues. Trimming took off 4 bases at V and 0 bases at J, with 22 bases between the two ends. The CDR3 coding sequence is TGCGCCAGCAGCCCCAACTCCGCCCTGACAGGCAGCTCCTATAATTCACCCCTCCACTTT. The encoded protein is CASSPNSALTGSSYNSPLHF.

This chain uses TRBV2 with TRBJ1-4; tentatively, D is TRBD1 (5 bases). Germline CDR1 SNHLY, CDR2 FYNNEI. This CDR3 is built from 14 residues. Between the trimmed V and J ends, which lost 3 bases and 8 bases, there was a span of 13 bases. This CDR3 reads CASSDISRGEKLFF. CDR3 nucleotide sequence: TGTGCCAGCAGTGATATTTCACGGGGGGAAAAACTGTTTTTT.

The chain is built from TRBV9 and TRBJ1-1; possible D gene TRBD1, 6 bases. V lost 4 bases and J 1 base, leaving 11 bases between the germline ends. This CDR3 is 14 amino acids long. Germline V gene lookup returns CDR1 SGDLS and CDR2 YYNGEE. CDR3 bases: TGTGCCAGCAGCTTCTCGGACAGGAACACTGAAGCTTTCTTT. Protein product: CASSFSDRNTEAFF.

Note on this clone: The junction and the germline gene differ at one end; a read error may be behind it. This chain joins TRBV5-6 and TRBJ2-7; 15 nucleotides agree with TRBD2. The CDR3 covers 16 residues. CDR1 is SGHDT and CDR2 is YYEEEE in the germline V gene. The CDR3 nucleotides read TGTGCCAGCAGCTCTAACCCCGGGACTAGCGGGGGGCCACTATCATTC. This codes for CASSSNPGTSGGPLSF.

The chain has TRBV11-2 and TRBJ2-1; TRBD2 matches at 8 bases. J lost 4 bases, V lost 6 bases, and 11 bases had no gene match. Looked up from germline, CDR1 is SGHAT and CDR2 is FQNNGV. The CDR3 runs to 16 residues. DNA of the CDR3: TGTGCCAGCAGGAGGGGGACTAGTCGGATGTACAATGAGCAGTTCTTC. This codes for CASRRGTSRMYNEQFF.

The rearrangement uses TRBV28 and TRBJ2-1; 8 bases line up with TRBD1. Germline values: CDR1 MDHEN, CDR2 SYDVKM. CDR3 size: 17 residues. The ends lost 2 bases at V and 1 base at J; junction bases unmatched: 7. CDR3: CASSLPPRTGSYNEQFF. CDR3 nucleotides: TGTGCCAGCAGTTTACCTCCCAGGACAGGGTCCTACAATGAGCAGTTCTTC.

The V call is TRBV5-4, the J call TRBJ2-2; 9 positions agree with TRBD2. The junction had 4 bases not matched to a gene; V was cut back by 4 bases and J by 3 bases. The CDR3 covers 15 residues. Germline V CDR1 and CDR2: SGHNT, YYREEE (reference sequence). For the CDR3, the DNA is TGTGCCAGCAGCATTAGCGGGAGACACACCGGGGAGCTGTTTTTT. It codes for CASSISGRHTGELFF. The full variable domain, in which reference TRBV5-4 and TRBJ2-2 provide the parts outside the CDR3, is ETGVTQSPTHLIKTRGQQVTLRCSSQSGHNTVSWYQQALGQGPQFIFQYYREEENGRGNFPPRFSGLQFPNYSSELNVNALELDDSALYLCASSISGRHTGELFFGEGSRLTVL.

This clone was seen a handful of times. The chain has TRBV11-1 and TRBJ2-7, with D hard to call. The CDR3 contains 12 residues. Germline CDR1 and CDR2: SGHAT and FQDESV (reference sequence). Trimming stripped 5 bases from V and 2 bases from J, with 7 bases between. The chain's CDR3 is CASSRIAYEQYF. The CDR3 nucleotides read TGTGCCAGCAGCCGTATAGCCTACGAGCAGTACTTC.

The chain employs TRBV2 and TRBJ2-1; D may be TRBD1 (6 bases). CDR1 is SNHLY, CDR2 FYNNEI, per germline. The CDR3 is 16 residues long. The V and J ends lost 2 bases and 0 bases respectively, with 11 bases between them. Here the CDR3 reads CASSERQVSSYNEQFF. The CDR3 DNA sequence: TGTGCCAGCAGTGAAAGACAGGTGAGCTCCTACAATGAGCAGTTCTTC.